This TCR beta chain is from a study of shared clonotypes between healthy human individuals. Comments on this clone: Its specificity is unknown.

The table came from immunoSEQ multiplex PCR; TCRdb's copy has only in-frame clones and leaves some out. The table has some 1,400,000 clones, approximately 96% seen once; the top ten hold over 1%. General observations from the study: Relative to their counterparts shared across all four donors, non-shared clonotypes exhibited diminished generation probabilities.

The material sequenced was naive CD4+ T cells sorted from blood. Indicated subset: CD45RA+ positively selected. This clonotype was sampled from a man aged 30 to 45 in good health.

The CDR3 sequence: CSVLLRGNGYTF. CDR3 DNA sequence: TGCAGCGTTCTCCTCCGGGGAAATGGCTACACCTTC. This sequence joins TRBV29-1 and TRBJ1-2; D is unclear. Trimming cost V 5 bases and J 6 bases, with 13 bases left between them. From germline, CDR1 is SQVTM and CDR2 ANQGSEA. The CDR3 runs to 12 residues.